This TCR beta chain was identified in a study of blood T cell repertoires in COVID-19 (dated by TCRdb to between 2020 and 2021). Background for the entire study: Samples covering the acute and convalescent phases of COVID-19 were provided by collaborators in the United States, Italy and Spain. Samples came from the ongoing ImmuneRACE study (first 160 participants) plus 1,254 subjects from 6 global collaborators. The repertoires were made available in a free public database intended to serve as a resource for research on the immune response to SARS-CoV-2. The material from the prospective study consisted of cDNA or gDNA derived from T cells, B-cell-depleted T cells, or PBMCs. Where available, HLA class I and class II types were taken from metadata supplied by the sample provider and were not determined by assay-based typing. Nearly every sample came with metadata listing a de-identified subject ID, COVID-19 status, age in years and sex. The dataset comprised deeply sampled blood TCRbeta repertoires from subjects exposed to, actively infected with, or recovered from COVID-19. The full study reports these points: How much clinical and demographic metadata was included differed by source and by participant, and the metadata was provided uncurated.

Each collaborating institution followed its own protocols to collect whole blood in K2EDTA tubes. For TCRbeta analysis, collaborators shipped samples as frozen whole blood, isolated PBMCs, or DNA extracted from either of those sample types. With respect to this clone: Its recognized antigen is unknown. Within one base of it there is no much larger clone, and no base qualities were kept.

Cut back by 4 bases and 0 bases, the V and J ends lie 16 bases apart. There are 18 amino acids in the CDR3, from cysteine to phenylalanine inclusive. Only CDR3 DNA remains: 54 bases, in frame from the first base. The germline V gene supplies CDR1 MDHEN and CDR2 SYDVKM. TCRbeta CDR3 regions were amplified from genomic DNA by means of the immunoSEQ Assay, a bias-controlled multiplex PCR. Turning to the authors' computational methods: The number of nucleated cells in each sample was estimated by amplification of reference gene primers within the assay. To quantify the absolute abundance of each unique TCRbeta CDR3 rearrangement, sequence reads were collapsed and filtered. For each sample, productive Simpson clonality was calculated as the square root of Simpson's diversity index across productive rearrangements. As stored in TCRdb, this immuneACCESS dataset retains in-frame rearrangements with V and J assigned. A fraction of the clones does not appear; measured against another copy, unresolved V genes explain less than half of the discrepancy, and the remainder lacks a known reason. The DNA was the basis for D and trimming; V, J and clone size are from that table. The sample profile shows 110,000 to 150,000 clones; roughly 80% of them were found once. The ten largest make up about 4.2% of the sample.

The chain joins TRBV28 to TRBJ2-6; TRBD1 is possibly the D segment (6 matching bases). The sample comprised peripheral blood. The receptor's source is an elderly woman with acute or convalescent COVID-19. The DNA sequence is given as TGTGCCAGCAGTTCCTTAAGACAGGCCTACTCTGGGGCCAACGTCCTGACTTTC. It translates as CASSSLRQAYSGANVLTF. Full variable domain (CDR3 extended with the reference TRBV28 and TRBJ2-6 proteins): DVKVTQSSRYLVKRTGEKVFLECVQDMDHENMFWYRQDPGLGLRLIYFSYDVKMKEKGDIPEGYSVSREKKERFSLILESASTNQTSMYLCASSSLRQAYSGANVLTFGAGSRLTVL.